The 31 T cell receptor beta chains presented below share a single source sample, sequenced in a study of graft-versus-host responses after intestinal transplantation. Their cognate antigens are unknown. Repertoires were generated with immunoSEQ multiplex PCR, while TCRdb's copy carries only in-frame clones and drops some. The sample lists 99,000 or so clones, over 75% occurring once. Sequenced material: unstimulated CD4+ T cells sorted from spleen or lymph node cells, taken before intestinal transplant. The source is a human donor who received an intestinal transplant.

This chain uses TRBV14 with TRBJ1-1; the match to TRBD1 covers 11 bases. This CDR3 spans 17 amino acids. The germline V gene encodes CDR1 SGHDN and CDR2 FVKESK. The ends lost 6 bases at V and 0 bases at J; junction bases unmatched: 9. The CDR3 sequence is CASRPGQGANMNTEAFF. The CDR3 DNA follows: TGTGCCAGCAGACCCGGACAGGGGGCAAATATGAACACTGAAGCTTTCTTT.

The rearrangement links TRBV30 to TRBJ2-1, with 7 bases lining up with TRBD1. The CDR3 spans 14 residues. Germline-derived CDR1 and CDR2 are GTSNPN and SVGIG (reference sequence). J gave up 4 bases and V 4 bases, and 7 bases lay outside the gene matches. CDR3 bases: TGTGCCTGGAAAACAGGGGCCCGGTACAATGAGCAGTTCTTC. Translated: CAWKTGARYNEQFF.

The rearrangement joins TRBV7-9 to TRBJ1-2; 8 nucleotides agree with TRBD1. CDR1 is SEHNR, CDR2 FQNEAQ, per germline (reference sequence). CDR3 size: 16 residues. J was trimmed by 9 bases and V by 5 bases; bases with no gene match: 17. CDR3 bases: TGTGCCAGCAGCCCTAGCCGCGGACAGGGAGAGGACAGCTACACCTTC. This encodes CASSPSRGQGEDSYTF.

This chain links TRBV2 with TRBJ2-3; D unclear. The V end lost 5 bases, the J end lost 6 bases, and 6 bases lay between the germline ends. Germline values: CDR1 SNHLY, CDR2 FYNNEI. The CDR3 is made up of 11 amino acids. The chain's CDR3 is CASSPQDTQYF. DNA for the CDR3: TGTGCCAGCAGTCCTCAGGATACGCAGTATTTT.

The rearrangement uses TRBV13 and TRBJ1-2, with D possibly being TRBD1 (5 bases). Looked up from germline, CDR1 is PRHDT and CDR2 is FYEKMQ (reference sequence). Trimming took off 2 bases at V and 7 bases at J, with 14 bases between the two ends. CDR3 length: 14 amino acids. CDR3 coding DNA: TGTGCCAGCAGCTTATCAGGGCTGGGTGCTGGCTACACCTTC. Its translation: CASSLSGLGAGYTF.

V gene TRBV5-6 combines with J gene TRBJ1-6; 7 positions match TRBD1. The J segment lost 7 bases and the V segment lost 0 bases, leaving 4 bases of the junction unmatched. The germline gives CDR1 SGHDT, CDR2 YYEEEE. CDR3 size: 15 residues. The CDR3 sequence is CASSLGQGLNSPLHF. The CDR3 coding sequence is TGTGCCAGCAGCTTGGGACAGGGTCTGAATTCACCCCTCCACTTT.

This clone has just one count. This chain connects TRBV7-9 to TRBJ2-3, with 9 bases fitting TRBD2. The CDR3 runs 16 residues. Germline values: CDR1 SEHNR, CDR2 FQNEAQ (reference sequence). The V and J ends lost 5 bases and 4 bases, in that order; junction bases with no gene match: 10. CDR3 amino acids: CASSPRGTSRADTQYF. CDR3 coding DNA: TGTGCCAGCAGCCCCCGGGGGACTAGCAGGGCAGATACGCAGTATTTT.

The chain carries TRBV4-1 and TRBJ2-1; 11 bases line up with TRBD2. V lost 3 bases, J lost 7 bases, and 11 bases stayed unmatched. Per germline, CDR1 MGHRA and CDR2 YSYEKL. The CDR3 has 17 amino acids. The CDR3 reads CASSQGSGRAKVNEQFF. DNA for the CDR3: TGCGCCAGCAGCCAGGGTAGCGGGAGGGCCAAAGTGAATGAGCAGTTCTTC.

The genes are TRBV18 and TRBJ2-1; D gene unclear. CDR3 length: 12 amino acids. V was trimmed by 3 bases and J by 9 bases, leaving 9 bases between them. CDR1 and CDR2 (germline): KGHSH, LQKENI. CDR3 region: CASSPYMGEQFF. CDR3 nucleotide sequence: TGTGCCAGCTCACCGTACATGGGTGAGCAGTTCTTC. Variable domain in full (rest from reference TRBV18 and TRBJ2-1): NAGVMQNPRHLVRRRGQEARLRCSPMKGHSHVYWYRQLPEEGLKFMVYLQKENIIDESGMPKERFSAEFPKEGPSILRIQQVVRGDSAAYFCASSPYMGEQFFGPGTRLTVL.

J is TRBJ2-7 and V is TRBV18; 8 bases are shared with TRBD1. The CDR3 covers 14 residues. J gave up 7 bases and V 3 bases, and 8 bases lay outside the gene matches. Per the germline V gene, CDR1 is KGHSH and CDR2 is LQKENI. The CDR3 sequence is CASSPLDRAGEQYF. The CDR3 DNA reads as TGTGCCAGCTCACCGCTGGACAGGGCGGGAGAGCAGTACTTC.

The chain combines TRBV5-1 with TRBJ1-2; 12 bases fit TRBD1. The CDR3 runs to 14 residues. CDR1 and CDR2 from the germline V gene are SGHRS and YFSETQ. Trimming at V came to 5 bases and at J to 7 bases, leaving 6 bases not matched to a gene. The CDR3 protein is CASRPGQGAGGYTF. As DNA, the CDR3 is TGCGCCAGCAGGCCGGGACAGGGGGCGGGTGGCTACACCTTC.

In this sample, this clone turned up a few times. The chain recombines TRBV2 with TRBJ2-2; TRBD1 matches at 7 bases. With V trimmed by 6 bases and J by 4 bases, 2 bases remained unmatched. Germline-derived CDR1 and CDR2 are SNHLY and FYNNEI. This CDR3 contains 13 residues. In nucleotides, the CDR3 is TGTGCCAGCAGGGGACAGTTCACCGGGGAGCTGTTTTTT. Residues: CASRGQFTGELFF.

The chain joins TRBV5-1 to TRBJ1-4, with 10 bases fitting TRBD1. V gave up 0 bases and J gave up 8 bases; unmatched junction bases: 4. From germline, CDR1 is SGHRS and CDR2 YFSETQ. The CDR3 runs 15 residues. The DNA of the CDR3 is TGCGCCAGCAGCTTGGCCGGACAGGGGGAAGAAAAACTGTTTTTT. Its protein product is CASSLAGQGEEKLFF.

V gene TRBV6-5 combines with J gene TRBJ1-2; D is unclear. The CDR3 sequence is 13 residues long. Trimming removed 8 bases at V and 5 bases at J, with 15 bases between. From germline, CDR1 is MNHEY and CDR2 SVGAGI. CDR3 sequence (DNA): TGTGCCAGCCGAGTTGAGGGAGGGTATGGCTACACCTTC. It codes for CASRVEGGYGYTF.

V usage is TRBV5-1 and J usage is TRBJ1-2; 7 bases line up with TRBD1. There are 14 residues in the CDR3. CDR1 is SGHRS, CDR2 YFSETQ, per germline. With 4 bases clipped from V and 6 bases from J, the junction kept 9 bases outside the gene matches. This CDR3 reads CASSTADRVNGYTF. For the CDR3, the DNA is TGCGCCAGCAGCACCGCCGACAGGGTCAATGGCTACACCTTC.

The V and J genes are TRBV5-5 and TRBJ2-7; D is uncertain. Trimming removed 0 bases at V and 4 bases at J, with 8 bases between. CDR3 length: 13 amino acids. Germline V lookup: CDR1 SGHKS, CDR2 YYEKEE (reference sequence). This chain's CDR3 is CASSLASDYEQYF. As DNA, the CDR3 is TGTGCCAGCAGCTTGGCGTCGGATTACGAGCAGTACTTC.

This chain connects TRBV27 to TRBJ1-2, with 9 bases identical to TRBD1. Per germline, CDR1 MNHEY and CDR2 SMNVEV (reference sequence). This CDR3 contains 17 residues. V gave up 5 bases and J gave up 3 bases; unmatched junction bases: 13. The CDR3 is CASSPPVTGGADYGYTF. Written as DNA, the CDR3 is TGTGCCAGCAGTCCCCCCGTTACAGGGGGCGCGGACTATGGCTACACCTTC.

The rearrangement uses TRBV11-2 and TRBJ1-6; D remains unclear. Per germline, CDR1 SGHAT and CDR2 FQNNGV. CDR3 length: 14 amino acids. The V end was cut by 1 base, the J end by 10 bases, with 11 bases between. The CDR3 reads CASSLVRGGSPLHF. In DNA, the CDR3 is TGTGCCAGCAGCTTAGTCCGGGGAGGCTCACCCCTCCACTTT.

This sequence joins TRBV6-6 and TRBJ2-3; tentatively, D is TRBD1 or TRBD2 (6 bases each). This CDR3 is 16 amino acids long. V dropped 0 bases and J dropped 4 bases, with 14 bases sitting between them. CDR1 and CDR2 (germline): MNHNY, SVGAGI (reference sequence). CDR3 sequence: CASSYSRGAGADTQYF. In DNA, the CDR3 is TGTGCCAGCAGTTACTCGAGGGGGGCTGGCGCAGATACGCAGTATTTT.

Remarks on this clone: Its ends do not fully match the called genes, so a read error is possible. J is TRBJ2-2 and V is TRBV18; the D gene could be TRBD1 or TRBD2 (6 bases each). The CDR3 is made up of 18 amino acids. Per germline, CDR1 KGHSH and CDR2 LQKENI. CDR3 sequence (DNA): TGTACCAGCTCAGAGAGAGCGGCTGCGGGACAGAACACCGGGGAGCTGTTTTTT. It encodes CTSSERAAAGQNTGELFF.

This rearrangement joins TRBV5-4 to TRBJ2-3; D not resolved. V was pared by 0 bases and J by 0 bases, with 5 bases between. The CDR3 extends over 14 amino acids. Germline V gene data show CDR1 as SGHNT and CDR2 as YYREEE (reference sequence). CDR3 bases: TGTGCCAGCAGCTTGGCCTCTAGCACAGATACGCAGTATTTT. Residues: CASSLASSTDTQYF.

This chain uses TRBV10-2 with TRBJ2-5; unclear D gene. V gave up 7 bases and J gave up 0 bases, with 12 bases separating them. Germline V CDR1 and CDR2: WSHSY, SAAADI. The CDR3 length is 14 residues. CDR3 DNA sequence: TGCGCCAGCAAGGGTTTAACCTACCAAGAGACCCAGTACTTC. It encodes CASKGLTYQETQYF.

The genes are TRBV5-4 and TRBJ1-5; a weak D match, TRBD1 (6 bases). CDR3 size: 15 residues. Deletions cut 2 bases from V and 2 bases from J, with 11 bases between. Germline-derived CDR1 and CDR2 are SGHNT and YYREEE (reference sequence). The CDR3 region has the DNA TGTGCCAGCAGCTTTACAGGGTTCGGCAATCAGCCCCAGCATTTT. Its translation: CASSFTGFGNQPQHF.

The rearrangement links TRBV12-5 to TRBJ1-3; 8 bases agree with TRBD1. The CDR3 totals 16 residues. With 2 bases clipped from V and 7 bases from J, the junction kept 10 bases outside the gene matches. Germline V gene lookup returns CDR1 LGHNT and CDR2 FRNRAP. DNA for the CDR3: TGTGCTAGTGGTTTGTATCGGGACAGGAGGGCGAACACCATATATTTT. Translating it yields CASGLYRDRRANTIYF.

This CDR3 reads CASSLRRLATYEQYF. In DNA form, the CDR3 reads TGTGCCAGCAGCTTAAGGAGACTAGCGACCTACGAGCAGTACTTC. The chain links TRBV11-1 to TRBJ2-7, with 8 bases identical to TRBD2. Germline V gene sequence: CDR1 SGHAT, CDR2 FQDESV (reference sequence). V dropped 2 bases and J dropped 2; count of bases not matched to a gene: 5. The CDR3 consists of 15 residues.

A few counts support this clone. This chain joins TRBV11-2 and TRBJ1-2; D remains unclear. The CDR3 covers 15 residues. V was clipped by 2 bases and J by 4 bases, with 14 bases between them. The germline V gene has CDR1 SGHAT and CDR2 FQNNGV. The DNA of the CDR3 is TGTGCCAGCAGCTTACCGGGCCAGAGGGTCTATGGCTACACCTTC. This sequence encodes CASSLPGQRVYGYTF.

This chain connects TRBV2 to TRBJ1-5, with D tentatively TRBD1 (5 bases). The CDR3 consists of 15 residues. Trimming took off 8 bases at V and 5 bases at J, with 19 bases between the two ends. The germline gives CDR1 SNHLY, CDR2 FYNNEI. The CDR3 sequence: CASLGAPGGDQPQHF. Here the CDR3 DNA reads TGTGCCAGCCTAGGGGCTCCGGGCGGCGATCAGCCCCAGCATTTT. Filled out from reference TRBV2 and TRBJ1-5, the complete variable domain reads EPEVTQTPSHQVTQMGQEVILRCVPISNHLYFYWYRQILGQKVEFLVSFYNNEISEKSEIFDDQFSVERPDGSNFTLKIRSTKLEDSAMYFCASLGAPGGDQPQHFGDGTRLSIL.

This chain uses TRBV28 with TRBJ2-7; D not resolved. The V end was cut by 7 bases, the J end by 0 bases, with 10 bases between. CDR3 length: 13 amino acids. Germline CDR1 and CDR2: MDHEN and SYDVKM. The CDR3 nucleotides are TGTGCCAGCACCCCAGCGAGCTCCTACGAGCAGTACTTC. It translates to CASTPASSYEQYF.

This clone has only a few counts. The chain combines TRBV6-5 with TRBJ1-2; D ambiguous. Deletions cut 8 bases from V and 0 bases from J, with 10 bases between. Per the germline V gene, CDR1 is MNHEY and CDR2 is SVGAGI. This CDR3 is 13 amino acids long. CDR3 sequence reads: CASSRAANYGYTF. In nucleotides, the CDR3 is TGTGCCAGCTCAAGAGCCGCTAACTATGGCTACACCTTC.

The V and J genes are TRBV7-9 and TRBJ1-4; 7 bases are a match to TRBD1. The CDR3 runs to 15 residues. The junction had 2 bases not matched to a gene; V was cut back by 1 base and J by 3 bases. The germline V gene encodes CDR1 SEHNR and CDR2 FQNEAQ (reference sequence). CDR3 sequence: CASSLGTGANEKLFF. CDR3 nucleotide sequence: TGTGCCAGCAGCTTAGGGACAGGAGCTAATGAAAAACTGTTTTTT.

The chain has TRBV7-3 and TRBJ2-3; 9 bases agree with TRBD2. The CDR3 is 16 amino acids. Germline V CDR1 and CDR2: SGHTA, FQGTGA. Trimming removed 3 bases from V and 4 bases from J; junction bases left unmatched: 8. The CDR3 DNA reads TGTGCCAGCAGCTTGGGGACTAGCCCCAGCGCAGATACGCAGTATTTT. Amino acid sequence: CASSLGTSPSADTQYF.